This TCR beta chain was identified during a study of T cell responses to AZD1222 COVID-19 vaccine. Study results and caveats: The span of vaccine-associated CD4 TCRs extended across spike, with dominance at 160-218 and 743-854. Among those given AZD1222, only five or six were seropositive at baseline. Within unmutated variant regions lay the reported targets of nearly half of spike-specific TCRs. After two AZD1222 doses, spike-specific TCR breadth and depth rose versus day 0.

Generated by immunoSEQ multiplex PCR, the TCRdb table keeps only in-frame clones and is missing some. The table records some 80,000 clones, 88% of them present only once. This CDR3 has 13 residues. Trimming stripped 2 bases from V and 0 bases from J, with 5 bases between. The germline V gene encodes CDR1 ENHRY and CDR2 SYGVKD. Note on this clone: Its target is not known.

The sample was peripheral blood, taken 28 days after the second dose of the MenACWY control vaccine. The source is an adult who received the MenACWY meningococcal vaccine as a control. V gene TRBV10-3 combines with J gene TRBJ2-7; D call uncertain. The CDR3, as DNA: TGTGCCATCAGTGAGGCAGTCTCCTACGAGCAGTACTTC. This codes for CAISEAVSYEQYF.